This T cell receptor (beta chain) was sequenced for a study of blood T cell repertoires in COVID-19 (dated by TCRdb to the early 2020s). Study-level background: The collaborator samples originated in the United States, Italy and Spain and spanned the acute and convalescent phases of COVID-19. The prospective study material was composed of cDNA or gDNA derived from T cells, B-cell-depleted T cells, or PBMCs. The dataset comprised deeply sampled blood TCRbeta repertoires from subjects exposed to, actively infected with, or recovered from COVID-19. The repertoires were made available in a free public database intended to serve as a resource for research on the immune response to SARS-CoV-2. The samples were drawn from two sources: the first 160 participants of the ongoing ImmuneRACE study, and 1,200 or so subjects contributed by 6 global collaborators. Sample metadata almost always included a de-identified subject ID, COVID-19 status, age in years and sex. Where available, HLA class I and class II types were obtained from metadata supplied by the sample provider rather than from assay-based typing.

TCRbeta CDR3 regions were amplified from genomic DNA by means of the immunoSEQ Assay, a bias-controlled multiplex PCR. In the authors' own workflow: Within the assay, amplification of reference gene primers was used to estimate how many nucleated cells each sample contained. Sequence reads were collapsed and filtered to measure the absolute abundance of every unique TCRbeta CDR3 rearrangement. For each sample, productive Simpson clonality was calculated by taking the square root of Simpson's diversity index across productive rearrangements. TCRdb took this table from immuneACCESS and kept in-frame rearrangements with V and J called. Such tables lack part of the clones; where checked against another copy, unresolved V genes explain under half of the gap, and the rest is unexplained. V and J calls and clone size are copied from that table; D and trimming were computed from the DNA. A total of about 210,000 clones appear in this sample, approximately 90% of them only once. Of the sample, 9% to 12% falls within the top ten clones.

About this clone itself: Its cognate antigen has yet to be identified. No base quality values were provided; no much bigger clone lies one nucleotide off.

What the research found in general, with its limitations: Clinical and demographic metadata were provided uncurated, with the amount varying by source and participant.

The CDR3 covers 14 residues, taking in both the cysteine and the phenylalanine. Just CDR3 DNA is preserved here, 42 bases in frame from base 1. Trimming at the junction amounts to 0 bases on V and 3 bases on J, and the germline ends lie 8 bases apart. The germline V gene yields SGHNT for CDR1 and YENEEA for CDR2. Participants in the prospective study were enrolled through a virtual design, were aged 18 to 89 years, and lived in 20 to 30 United States geographic areas. To assign participants to cohorts, the prospective study relied on clinical history that participants themselves reported in a screening survey and a study questionnaire. Mobile phlebotomists in the prospective study collected whole blood, serum and a nasopharyngeal or oropharyngeal swab from every participant. Participants in the prospective study had the option to provide additional blood draws and questionnaires over a roughly 2-month period. Blood samples from the prospective study were shipped frozen or at room temperature prior to DNA extraction.

The chain is encoded by TRBV11-3 joined to TRBJ2-5, with TRBD1 as a weak D call on 6 bases. The clonotype comes from a man aged 18 to 30 with acute COVID-19. Sample: PBMCs or T cells enriched from blood (not recorded which). This receptor has the CDR3 CASSLEGAEETQYF. In nucleotides, the sequence is TGTGCCAGCAGCTTAGAGGGGGCCGAAGAGACCCAGTACTTC.